Sequencing of this T cell receptor beta chain was carried out in a study of blood T cells in healthy people across ages. Regarding the study as a whole: CMV status of donors was not determined, possibly confounding expanded clonotype changes.

Trimming cost V 0 bases and J 3 bases; bases outside gene matches: 5. CDR1 is DFQATT, CDR2 SNEGSKA, per germline (reference sequence). This CDR3 has 14 residues. PCR was performed a second time for roughly 6 to 12 cycles using a sample-barcoded 5' primer and a J-beta primer mix. TCRdb re-derived calls from the 5' RACE reads in MiXCR, one entry per CDR3 protein. The table includes under 700,000 distinct CDR3 sequences, 24% detected once. Each sample yielded at least 5 micrograms of PBMC total RNA. This clonotype was detected only a few times. Its antigen is not identified. These sequences were also reported in another study, on T cells of mothers and their children. As that report states: Nine systemically healthy Caucasian donors: three mothers, six children. Each child contributed 3.1 million or so TCR beta CDR3 reads, while each mother contributed over 8 million.

This TCR derives from a boy aged 10-17 years in good health. The chain combines TRBV20-1 with TRBJ2-7; the match to TRBD1 covers 7 bases. Sequencing was performed on blood. CDR3 residues: CSARDQRQGYEQYF. CDR3 sequence (DNA): TGCAGTGCTAGAGACCAAAGACAGGGCTACGAGCAGTACTTC.